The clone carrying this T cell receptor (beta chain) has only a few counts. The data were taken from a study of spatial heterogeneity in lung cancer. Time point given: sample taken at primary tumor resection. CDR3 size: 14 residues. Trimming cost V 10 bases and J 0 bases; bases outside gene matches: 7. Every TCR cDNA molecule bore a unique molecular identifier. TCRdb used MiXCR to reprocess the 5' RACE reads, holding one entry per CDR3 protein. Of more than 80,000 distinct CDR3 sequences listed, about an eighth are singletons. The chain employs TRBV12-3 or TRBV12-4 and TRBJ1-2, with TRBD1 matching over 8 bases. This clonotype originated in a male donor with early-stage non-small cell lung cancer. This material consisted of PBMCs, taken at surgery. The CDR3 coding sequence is TGTGCCACCGAACAGGACAGGGCTAACTATGGCTACACCTTC. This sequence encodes CATEQDRANYGYTF.